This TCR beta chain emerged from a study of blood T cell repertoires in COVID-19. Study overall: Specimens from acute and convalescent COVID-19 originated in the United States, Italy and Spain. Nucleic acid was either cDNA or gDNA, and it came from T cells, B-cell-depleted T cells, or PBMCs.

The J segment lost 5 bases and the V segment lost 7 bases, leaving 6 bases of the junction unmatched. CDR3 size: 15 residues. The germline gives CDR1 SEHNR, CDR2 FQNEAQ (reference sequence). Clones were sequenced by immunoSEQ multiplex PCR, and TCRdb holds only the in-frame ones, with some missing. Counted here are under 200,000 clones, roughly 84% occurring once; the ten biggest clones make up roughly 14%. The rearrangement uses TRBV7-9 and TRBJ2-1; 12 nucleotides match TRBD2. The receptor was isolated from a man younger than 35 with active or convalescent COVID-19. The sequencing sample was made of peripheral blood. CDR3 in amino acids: CASTASGRADNEQFF. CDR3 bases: TGTGCCAGCACCGCTAGCGGGAGGGCCGACAATGAGCAGTTCTTC.